The present TCR beta chain was sequenced within a study of blood T cell repertoires in COVID-19 (dated by TCRdb to 2018 to 2020). With regard to the full study: The collaborator samples originated in the United States, Italy and Spain and spanned the acute and convalescent phases of COVID-19. Where available, HLA class I and class II types were obtained from metadata supplied by the sample provider rather than from assay-based typing. Subjects who had been exposed to COVID-19, were actively infected with it, or had recovered from it provided the deeply sampled blood TCRbeta repertoires that made up the dataset. The material from the prospective study consisted of cDNA or gDNA derived from T cells, B-cell-depleted T cells, or PBMCs. The repertoires were released in a freely available public database intended as a resource for research on the immune response to SARS-CoV-2. Sample metadata almost always included a de-identified subject ID, COVID-19 status, age in years and sex. Samples came from the ongoing ImmuneRACE study (first 160 participants) plus 1,254 subjects from 6 global collaborators.

As concerns this clone: Its antigen remains unidentified. Base qualities were left out, and no much larger clone turns up one base away.

TCRbeta CDR3 regions were amplified from genomic DNA using the immunoSEQ Assay, a bias-controlled multiplex PCR. As for the original processing: Nucleated cell counts per sample were estimated from amplification of reference gene primers within the assay. Sequence reads were collapsed and filtered to measure the absolute abundance of every unique TCRbeta CDR3 rearrangement. Productive Simpson clonality was computed per sample as the square root of Simpson's diversity index over productive rearrangements. TCRdb stores this immuneACCESS table with in-frame sequences only. Part of the clones is absent; in the studies checked, under half of the shortfall reflects unresolved V genes, and no reason is known for the rest. The D gene and trimming were derived from the DNA, and the V and J assignments and clone size from that table. For this sample the table gives more than 200,000 clones, of which 70% to 90% were detected only once. The biggest ten clones account for less than 11% of the sample.

Collaborating institutions collected whole blood in K2EDTA tubes following their own protocols. For TCRbeta analysis, collaborators shipped samples as frozen whole blood, isolated PBMCs, or DNA extracted from either of those sample types. Here is what the overall study found, with its caveats: How much clinical and demographic metadata was included differed by source and by participant, and the metadata was provided uncurated.

The sequencing sample was made of peripheral blood. The TCR comes from a woman aged 80 or over with acute or convalescent COVID-19.

The DNA is as follows: TGTGCCAGCAGAAGCCCGGGGGGGGCCTACGAGCAGTACTTC. Translated, this is CASRSPGGAYEQYF. The rearranged chain carries TRBV27 and TRBJ2-7, and 8 junction bases match TRBD2. CDR1 and CDR2, looked up from the germline V gene (reference sequence), are MNHEY and SMNVEV. From the cysteine through the phenylalanine, the CDR3 covers 14 amino acids. The sequence is cut down to CDR3 DNA, 42 bases in frame from base 1. Trimmed from V: 6 bases; trimmed from J: 2 bases; junction bases lacking a gene match: 6.